This T cell receptor beta chain stems from a study of blood T cell repertoires in COVID-19. Study at large: Donors in the United States, Italy and Spain gave samples during acute or convalescent COVID-19. In each case, the material was cDNA or gDNA derived from T cells, B-cell-depleted T cells, or PBMCs.

The junction had 11 bases not matched to a gene; V was cut back by 0 bases and J by 5 bases. The germline CDR1 and CDR2 sequences are MNHEY and SMNVEV (reference sequence). The CDR3 totals 17 residues. Authors' analysis steps: Amplifying reference gene primers gave estimates of nucleated cell counts. Clones were sequenced by immunoSEQ multiplex PCR, and TCRdb holds only the in-frame ones, with some missing. Clone size and V and J calls were adopted from that table, with D and trimming inferred from the DNA. The sample carries around 200,000 clones, 70% to 85% recorded once. The chain has TRBV27 and TRBJ1-2; 8 bases match TRBD1. The sequence was collected from a woman aged 45-65 years with acute or convalescent COVID-19. Sequencing input: peripheral blood. The CDR3 loop reads CASSLSVQGQAYYGYTF. For the CDR3, the DNA is TGTGCCAGCAGTTTATCGGTGCAGGGACAGGCATATTATGGCTACACCTTC.